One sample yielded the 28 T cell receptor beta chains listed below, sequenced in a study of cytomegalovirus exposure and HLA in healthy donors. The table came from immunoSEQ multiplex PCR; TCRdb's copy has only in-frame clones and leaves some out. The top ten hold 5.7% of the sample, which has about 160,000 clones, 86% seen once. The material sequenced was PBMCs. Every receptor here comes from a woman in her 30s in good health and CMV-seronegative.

CDR3 nucleotides: TGTGCCAGCAGGCAGGGAGCGGTCCCTGAAGCTTTCTTT. It is translated as CASRQGAVPEAFF. V usage is TRBV2 and J usage is TRBJ1-1; a weak D match, TRBD1 (5 bases). Germline CDR1 is SNHLY and CDR2 is FYNNEI. The CDR3 totals 13 residues. The V gene lost 6 bases and the J gene lost 6 bases, with 14 bases spanning the gap.

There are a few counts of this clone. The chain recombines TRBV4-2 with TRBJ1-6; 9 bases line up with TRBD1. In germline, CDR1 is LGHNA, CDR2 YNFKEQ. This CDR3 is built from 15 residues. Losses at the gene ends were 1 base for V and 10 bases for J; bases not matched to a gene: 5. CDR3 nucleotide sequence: TGTGCCAGCAGCCAAGCCCGGGACAGGGAATCACCCCTCCACTTT. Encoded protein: CASSQARDRESPLHF.

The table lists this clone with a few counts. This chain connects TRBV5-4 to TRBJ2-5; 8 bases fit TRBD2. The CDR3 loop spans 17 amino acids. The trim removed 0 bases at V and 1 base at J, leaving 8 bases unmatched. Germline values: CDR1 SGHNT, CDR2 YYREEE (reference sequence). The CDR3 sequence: CASSLGGASGFQETQYF. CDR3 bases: TGTGCCAGCAGCTTGGGGGGGGCTAGCGGGTTCCAAGAGACCCAGTACTTC. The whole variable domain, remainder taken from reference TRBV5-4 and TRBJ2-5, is ETGVTQSPTHLIKTRGQQVTLRCSSQSGHNTVSWYQQALGQGPQFIFQYYREEENGRGNFPPRFSGLQFPNYSSELNVNALELDDSALYLCASSLGGASGFQETQYFGPGTRLLVL.

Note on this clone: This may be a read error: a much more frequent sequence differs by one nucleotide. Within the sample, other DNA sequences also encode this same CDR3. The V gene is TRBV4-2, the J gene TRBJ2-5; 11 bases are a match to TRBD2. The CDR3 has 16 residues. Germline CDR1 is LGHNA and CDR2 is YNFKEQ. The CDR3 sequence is CASSQAISGGAETQYF. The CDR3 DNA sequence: TGTGCCAGCAGCCAAGCAATTAGCGGGGGGGCAGAGACCCAATACTTC.

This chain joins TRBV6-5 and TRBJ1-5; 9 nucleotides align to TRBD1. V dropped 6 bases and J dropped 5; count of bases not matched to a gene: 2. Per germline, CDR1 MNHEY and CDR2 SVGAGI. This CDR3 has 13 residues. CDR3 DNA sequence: TGTGCCAGCAGGGGACAGGGTCATCAGCCCCAGCATTTT. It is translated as CASRGQGHQPQHF.

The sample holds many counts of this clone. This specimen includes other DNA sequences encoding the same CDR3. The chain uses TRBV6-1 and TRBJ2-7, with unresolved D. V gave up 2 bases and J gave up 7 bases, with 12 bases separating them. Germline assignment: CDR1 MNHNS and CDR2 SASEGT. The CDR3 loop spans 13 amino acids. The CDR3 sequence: CASSEQETREQYF. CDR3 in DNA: TGTGCCAGCAGTGAACAGGAGACGCGGGAGCAGTACTTC.

Written as DNA, the CDR3 is TGTGCCAGCAGTTTCGGGGAGAGCTATGGCTACACCTTC. It translates to CASSFGESYGYTF. The gene calls are TRBV6-5 and TRBJ1-2; D ambiguous. Looked up from germline, CDR1 is MNHEY and CDR2 is SVGAGI. V was pared by 4 bases and J by 4 bases, with 10 bases between. The CDR3 is 13 residues long.

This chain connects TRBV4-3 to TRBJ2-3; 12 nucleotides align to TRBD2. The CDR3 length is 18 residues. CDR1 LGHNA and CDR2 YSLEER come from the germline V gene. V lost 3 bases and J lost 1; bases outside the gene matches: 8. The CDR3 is CASSQLLAGGPGTDTQYF. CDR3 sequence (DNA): TGCGCCAGCAGCCAGCTTCTAGCGGGGGGGCCTGGCACAGATACGCAGTATTTT.

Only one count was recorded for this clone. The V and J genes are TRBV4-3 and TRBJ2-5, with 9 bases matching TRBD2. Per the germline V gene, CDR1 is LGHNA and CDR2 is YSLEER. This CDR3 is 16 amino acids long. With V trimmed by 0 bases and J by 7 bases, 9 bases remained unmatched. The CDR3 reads CASSQDRLAAHGTQYF. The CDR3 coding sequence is TGCGCCAGCAGCCAAGATCGACTAGCGGCCCATGGGACCCAGTACTTC.

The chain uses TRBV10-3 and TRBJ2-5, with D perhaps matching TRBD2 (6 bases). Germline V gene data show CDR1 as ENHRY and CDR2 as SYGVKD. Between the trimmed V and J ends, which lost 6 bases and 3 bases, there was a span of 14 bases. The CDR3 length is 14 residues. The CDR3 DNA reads TGTGCCATCAGATCGGGACTTAAGGAAGAGACCCAGTACTTC. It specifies CAIRSGLKEETQYF.

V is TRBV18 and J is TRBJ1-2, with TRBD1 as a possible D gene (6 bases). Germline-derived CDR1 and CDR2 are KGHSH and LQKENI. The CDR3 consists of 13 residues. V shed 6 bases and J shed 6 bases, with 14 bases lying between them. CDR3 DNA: TGTGCCAGCTCCCCCCAGGGGCTGGATGGCTACACCTTC. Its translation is CASSPQGLDGYTF. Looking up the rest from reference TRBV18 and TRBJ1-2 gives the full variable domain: NAGVMQNPRHLVRRRGQEARLRCSPMKGHSHVYWYRQLPEEGLKFMVYLQKENIIDESGMPKERFSAEFPKEGPSILRIQQVVRGDSAAYFCASSPQGLDGYTFGSGTRLTVV.

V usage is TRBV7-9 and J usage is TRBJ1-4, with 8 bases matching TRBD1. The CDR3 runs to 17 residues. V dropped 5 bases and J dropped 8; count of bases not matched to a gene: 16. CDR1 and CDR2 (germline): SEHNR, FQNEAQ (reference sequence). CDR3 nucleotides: TGTGCCAGCAGCCCAGGACAGGGATCGGGCGTAGAAGAAAAACTGTTTTTT. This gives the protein CASSPGQGSGVEEKLFF.

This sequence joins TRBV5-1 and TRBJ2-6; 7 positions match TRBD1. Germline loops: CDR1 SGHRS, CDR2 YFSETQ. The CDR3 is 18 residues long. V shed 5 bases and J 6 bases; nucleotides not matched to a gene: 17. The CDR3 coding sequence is TGCGCCAGCAGGGACCGCCGCAGGGCCGAGGGGGCGGCCAACGTCCTGACTTTC. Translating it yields CASRDRRRAEGAANVLTF.

This CDR3 is CASSYSPSPSGNTIYF. CDR3 sequence (DNA): TGTGCCAGCAGTTACAGTCCGTCCCCCTCTGGAAACACCATATATTTT. J is TRBJ1-3 and V is TRBV6-5; D unclear. CDR3 length: 16 residues. CDR1 is MNHEY, CDR2 SVGAGI, per germline. With 2 bases removed from V and 0 bases from J, the gap between germline ends came to 11 bases.

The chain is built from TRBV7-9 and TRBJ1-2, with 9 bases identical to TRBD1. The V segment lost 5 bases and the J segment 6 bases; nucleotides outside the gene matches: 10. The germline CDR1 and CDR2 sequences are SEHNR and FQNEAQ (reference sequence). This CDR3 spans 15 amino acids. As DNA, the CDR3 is TGTGCCAGCAGCACCGGGACAGGGATCTTGGATGGCTACACCTTC. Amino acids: CASSTGTGILDGYTF.

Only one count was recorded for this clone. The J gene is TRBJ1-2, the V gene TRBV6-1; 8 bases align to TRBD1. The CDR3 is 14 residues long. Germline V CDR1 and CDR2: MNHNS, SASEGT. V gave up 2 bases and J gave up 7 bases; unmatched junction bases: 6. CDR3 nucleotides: TGTGCCAGCAGTGAATCAGCAGGGGGCAGTGGCTACACCTTC. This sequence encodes CASSESAGGSGYTF.

CDR3 protein: CASTQVGGGSTPGELFF. The CDR3 nucleotides are TGTGCCAGCACCCAAGTAGGCGGCGGTTCAACCCCCGGGGAGCTGTTTTTT. The V and J genes are TRBV7-2 and TRBJ2-2; D is uncertain. The CDR3 extends over 17 amino acids. Looked up from germline, CDR1 is SGHTA and CDR2 is FQGNSA. V was shortened by 7 bases and J by 6 bases, with 24 bases between the two germline ends.

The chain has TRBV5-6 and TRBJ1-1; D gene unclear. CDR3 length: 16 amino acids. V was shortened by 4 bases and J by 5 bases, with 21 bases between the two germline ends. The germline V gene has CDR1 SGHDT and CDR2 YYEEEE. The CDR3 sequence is CASSTGRTFRTTEAFF. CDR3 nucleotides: TGTGCCAGCAGCACGGGTAGGACTTTTCGGACGACTGAAGCTTTCTTT.

CDR3 amino acids: CASSLSVHTDTQYF. The CDR3 DNA reads TGTGCCAGCAGCTTATCAGTACACACAGATACGCAGTATTTT. The chain employs TRBV7-6 and TRBJ2-3; D remains unclear. V lost 2 bases and J lost 2, with 8 bases in between. Germline CDR1 SGHVS, CDR2 FNYEAQ. The CDR3 spans 14 residues. The variable domain in full, with the rest retrieved from reference TRBV7-6 and TRBJ2-3, is GAGVSQSPRYKVTKRGQDVALRCDPISGHVSLYWYRQALGQGPEFLTYFNYEAQQDKSGLPNDRFSAERPEGSISTLTIQRTEQRDSAMYRCASSLSVHTDTQYFGPGTRLTVL.

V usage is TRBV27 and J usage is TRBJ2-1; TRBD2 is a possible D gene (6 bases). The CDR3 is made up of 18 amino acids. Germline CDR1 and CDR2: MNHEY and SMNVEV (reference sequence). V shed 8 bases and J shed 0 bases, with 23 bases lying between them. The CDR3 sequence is CASRSRGTDRSSYNEQFF. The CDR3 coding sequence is TGTGCCAGCCGCTCGCGGGGCACCGACCGGAGCTCCTACAATGAGCAGTTCTTC.

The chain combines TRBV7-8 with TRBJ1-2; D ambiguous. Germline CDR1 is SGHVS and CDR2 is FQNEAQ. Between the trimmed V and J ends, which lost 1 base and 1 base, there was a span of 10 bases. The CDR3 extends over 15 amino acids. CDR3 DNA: TGTGCCAGCAGCTTAGTCCCGGGAATTAACTATGGCTACACCTTC. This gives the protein CASSLVPGINYGYTF.

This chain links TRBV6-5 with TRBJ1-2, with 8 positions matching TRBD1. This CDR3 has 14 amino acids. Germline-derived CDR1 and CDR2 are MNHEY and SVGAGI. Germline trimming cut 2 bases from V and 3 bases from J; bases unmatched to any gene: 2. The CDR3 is CASSYGQGDYGYTF. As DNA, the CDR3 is TGTGCCAGCAGTTACGGACAGGGAGACTATGGCTACACCTTC.

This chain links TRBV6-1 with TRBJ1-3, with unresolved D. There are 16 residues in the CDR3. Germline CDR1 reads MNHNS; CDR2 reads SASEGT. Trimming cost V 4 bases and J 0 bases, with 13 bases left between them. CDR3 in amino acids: CASSVYFRDSGNTIYF. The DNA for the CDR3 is TGTGCCAGCAGTGTGTATTTCCGGGACTCTGGAAACACCATATATTTT.

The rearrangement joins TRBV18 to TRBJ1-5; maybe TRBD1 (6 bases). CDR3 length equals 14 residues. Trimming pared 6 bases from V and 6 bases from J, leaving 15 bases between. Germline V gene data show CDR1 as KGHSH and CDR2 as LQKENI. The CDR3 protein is CASSPDRSVQPQHF. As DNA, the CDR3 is TGTGCCAGCTCTCCAGACAGGTCGGTTCAGCCCCAGCATTTT.

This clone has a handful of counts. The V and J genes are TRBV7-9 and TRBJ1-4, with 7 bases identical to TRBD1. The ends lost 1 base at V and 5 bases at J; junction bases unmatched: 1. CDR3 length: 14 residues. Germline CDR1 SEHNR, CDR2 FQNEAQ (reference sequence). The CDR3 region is CASSLVTGNEKLFF. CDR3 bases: TGTGCCAGCAGCTTAGTGACAGGGAATGAAAAACTGTTTTTT.

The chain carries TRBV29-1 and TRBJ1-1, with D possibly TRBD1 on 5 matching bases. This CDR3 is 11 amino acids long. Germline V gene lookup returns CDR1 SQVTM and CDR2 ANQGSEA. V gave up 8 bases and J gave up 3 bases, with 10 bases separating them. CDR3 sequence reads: CSHLGDTEAFF. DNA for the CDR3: TGCAGCCACCTGGGGGACACTGAAGCTTTCTTT. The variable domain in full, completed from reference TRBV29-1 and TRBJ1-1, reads SAVISQKPSRDICQRGTSLTIQCQVDSQVTMMFWYRQQPGQSLTLIATANQGSEATYESGFVIDKFPISRPNLTFSTLTVSNMSPEDSSIYLCSHLGDTEAFFGQGTRLTVV.

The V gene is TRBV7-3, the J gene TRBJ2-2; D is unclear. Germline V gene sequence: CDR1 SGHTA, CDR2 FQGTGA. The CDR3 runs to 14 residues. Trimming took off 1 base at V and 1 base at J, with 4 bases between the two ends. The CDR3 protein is CASSLRGNTGELFF. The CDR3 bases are TGTGCCAGCAGCTTAAGGGGGAACACCGGGGAGCTGTTTTTT.

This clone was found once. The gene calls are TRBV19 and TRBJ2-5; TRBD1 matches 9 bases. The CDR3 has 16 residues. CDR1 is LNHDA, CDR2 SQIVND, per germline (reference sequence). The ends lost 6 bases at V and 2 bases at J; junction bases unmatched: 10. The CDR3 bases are TGTGCCAGTAGGACAAAAGGGACAGGGCTACAAGAGACCCAGTACTTC. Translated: CASRTKGTGLQETQYF.